This T cell receptor beta chain emerged from a study of lymphopenia after photon versus proton radiotherapy. Whole-study results and caveats: After the lymphocyte nadir, photon-treated repertoires showed oligoclonal expansion, especially of CD8+ Temra cells. Survival link was tested only in deceased patients; proton benefit remains a possibility. Photon-treated patients lost naive T cells and TCR diversity; proton-treated stayed stable. In patients who died, overall survival fell as post-nadir TCR diversity dropped more.

A remark on this clone: Its antigen remains unknown.

CDR1 is MNHNS and CDR2 is SASEGT in the germline V gene. Trimming cost V 3 bases and J 2 bases, with 5 bases left between them. The CDR3 runs to 13 residues. The method was immunoSEQ multiplex PCR; TCRdb's version includes in-frame clones alone and lacks a portion of them. The table includes some 41,000 clones, approximately 87% detected once. The sample here was peripheral blood, taken from a patient treated with photon-based radiotherapy. This clonotype was sampled from a man in his fifties or sixties with gastric cancer. The rearrangement uses TRBV6-1 and TRBJ1-5, with D uncertain. CDR3 nucleotides: TGTGCCAGCAGTGAGGATGGCAATCAGCCCCAGCATTTT. Encoded protein: CASSEDGNQPQHF.